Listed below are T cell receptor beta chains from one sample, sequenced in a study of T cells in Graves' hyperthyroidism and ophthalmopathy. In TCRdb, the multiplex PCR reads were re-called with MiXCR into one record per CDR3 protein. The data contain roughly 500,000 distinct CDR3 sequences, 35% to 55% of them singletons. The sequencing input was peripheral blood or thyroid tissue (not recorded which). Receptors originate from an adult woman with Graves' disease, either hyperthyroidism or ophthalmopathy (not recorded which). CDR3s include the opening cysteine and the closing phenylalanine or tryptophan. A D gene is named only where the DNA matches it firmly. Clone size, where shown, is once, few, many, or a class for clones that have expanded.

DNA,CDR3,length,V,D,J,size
TGTGCCAGCAGTTTAACAGGGGCGCGGGGGCAGTACTTC,CASSLTGARGQYF,13,TRBV28,NA,TRBJ2-7,NA
TGCAGCGTTGACGGGGGAAAGGGGCCGAGTGACACCATATATTTT,CSVDGGKGPSDTIYF,15,TRBV29-1,NA,TRBJ1-3,NA
TGTGCCAGCAGCGGCCTACTAGCAGGATCCTACGAGCAGTACTTC,CASSGLLAGSYEQYF,15,TRBV5-6,NA,TRBJ2-7,NA
TGCGCCAGCCGCTTAGGTACCAACTATGGCTACACCTTC,CASRLGTNYGYTF,13,TRBV7-2,NA,TRBJ1-2,NA
TGTGCCTGGAGTGGAGACTATTGGTCCTACGAGCAGTACTTC,CAWSGDYWSYEQYF,14,TRBV30,NA,TRBJ2-7,many
TGTGCCACCAGCATCTCAGCTGAAGCTTTCTTT,CATSISAEAFF,11,TRBV15,NA,TRBJ1-1,NA
TGCAGTGCTAGAGACGGACTAGCGGGAGTTTTCGAGCAGTACTTC,CSARDGLAGVFEQYF,15,TRBV20-1,TRBD2,TRBJ2-7,NA
TGTGCCAGCAGCTTTGCCGACCTCAGGGGGCGAGAGCAGTACTTC,CASSFADLRGREQYF,15,TRBV7-9,TRBD1,TRBJ2-7,many
TGCAGTGCTAAGGACAGTTCAGACTACGAGCATTTT,CSAKDSSDYEHF,12,TRBV20-1,NA,TRBJ1-5,few
TGCGCCAGCAGCTGGGGGGCAGGGCGAACTGAAGCTTTCTTT,CASSWGAGRTEAFF,14,TRBV5-1,NA,TRBJ1-1,NA
TGTGCCAGCAGTTCCTCGACCGTAGACGGGCAGCCCCAGCATTTT,CASSSSTVDGQPQHF,15,TRBV6-6,NA,TRBJ1-5,many
TGTGCCAGCCGCGCCATAAGACAAAACTATGGCTACACCTTC,CASRAIRQNYGYTF,14,TRBV11-2,NA,TRBJ1-2,many
TGTGCCAGCAGTTTATTGGGCACGCAAAATTCCGAGACCCAGTACTTC,CASSLLGTQNSETQYF,16,TRBV28,NA,TRBJ2-5,many
TGTGCCAGCAGTTACCTACGTGGAGGGATGAACACTGAAGCTTTCTTT,CASSYLRGGMNTEAFF,16,TRBV6-5,NA,TRBJ1-1,many
TGTGCCAGCAGCCAATCGGGACTAGCGGGACGGGAGACCCAGTACTTC,CASSQSGLAGRETQYF,16,TRBV7-2,TRBD2,TRBJ2-5,many
TGTGCCATCAGACAGGATAATAATTCACCCCTCCACTTT,CAIRQDNNSPLHF,13,TRBV5-4,NA,TRBJ1-6,many
TGTGCCAGCAGCTTCTTAGCGGTAGAAGAGACCCAGTACTTC,CASSFLAVEETQYF,14,TRBV11-1,NA,TRBJ2-5,NA
TGTGCCAGCAGTACTGGACAGGGTCACACTGAAGCTTTCTTT,CASSTGQGHTEAFF,14,TRBV12-3/TRBV12-4,TRBD1,TRBJ1-1,many